The source of this T cell receptor beta chain is a study of blood T cell repertoires in COVID-19. Study information: In each case, the material was cDNA or gDNA derived from T cells, B-cell-depleted T cells, or PBMCs.

How the authors handled the data: For nucleated cells, counts were estimated from reference gene primer amplification. Clones were read by immunoSEQ multiplex PCR, and TCRdb kept only the in-frame ones, dropping some. The V and J calls and the clone size are those of that table, but D and trimming were determined from the DNA. Among some 320,000 clones listed, around 88% were seen once. Between the trimmed V and J ends, which lost 5 bases and 6 bases, there was a span of 13 bases. The length of the CDR3 is 13 residues. Germline assignment: CDR1 SQVTM and CDR2 ANQGSEA. Specimen: peripheral blood. The rearrangement links TRBV29-1 to TRBJ1-4; D gene ambiguous. This sequence originates from a woman aged 30 to 39 who had recovered from COVID-19. The CDR3: CSVSSGPDEKLFF. The CDR3 region has the DNA TGCAGCGTTAGCTCAGGCCCTGATGAAAAACTGTTTTTT.